One and the same sample provided the 3 T cell receptor beta chains below, sequenced in a study of blood T cell repertoires in COVID-19. The protocol was immunoSEQ multiplex PCR, while the TCRdb copy is restricted to in-frame clones and leaves out a portion. The sample lists roughly 200,000 clones; approximately 90% were seen once. Sequencing used PBMCs or T cells enriched from blood (not recorded which). Receptors were obtained from a woman between 35 and 50 years old with acute COVID-19.

V is TRBV6-1 and J is TRBJ1-1; tentatively, D is TRBD1 (6 bases). Trimming stripped 3 bases from V and 1 base from J, with 12 bases between. Germline V lookup: CDR1 MNHNS, CDR2 SASEGT. The CDR3 has 15 amino acids. CDR3 coding DNA: TGTGCCAGCAGTGAGTTTACAGGGTGGAACACTGAAGCTTTCTTT. It specifies CASSEFTGWNTEAFF.

This clone occurred once. The rearrangement joins TRBV29-1 to TRBJ1-2; 9 nucleotides agree with TRBD1. V shed 3 bases and J 4 bases; nucleotides not matched to a gene: 6. This CDR3 region has 14 residues. The germline CDR1 and CDR2 sequences are SQVTM and ANQGSEA. CDR3 sequence: CSVEGQGRGYGYTF. For the CDR3, the DNA is TGCAGCGTTGAGGGACAGGGAAGAGGCTATGGCTACACCTTC. Filled out from reference TRBV29-1 and TRBJ1-2, the complete variable domain reads SAVISQKPSRDICQRGTSLTIQCQVDSQVTMMFWYRQQPGQSLTLIATANQGSEATYESGFVIDKFPISRPNLTFSTLTVSNMSPEDSSIYLCSVEGQGRGYGYTFGSGTRLTVV.

This clone was recorded once. V gene TRBV10-3 combines with J gene TRBJ1-1; 8 bases are a match to TRBD1. Germline CDR1 and CDR2: ENHRY and SYGVKD. V dropped 4 bases and J dropped 0; count of bases not matched to a gene: 4. This CDR3 contains 15 residues. This CDR3 reads CAISGTGIMNTEAFF. The CDR3, as DNA: TGTGCCATCAGTGGGACAGGGATCATGAACACTGAAGCTTTCTTT.